The 25 T cell receptor beta chains given below trace back to one sample, sequenced in a study of blood T cell repertoires in COVID-19 (dated by TCRdb to the early 2020s). Preparation of the library involved the immunoSEQ multiplex PCR assay. This is the immuneACCESS table as TCRdb keeps it, with only in-frame sequences that have V and J called. A part of the clones is gone; compared with another copy, unresolved V genes explain less than half, and the rest is unexplained. The sample table lists 69,000 or so clones, roughly 90% of them with a count of one. The ten largest make up around 5.3% of the sample. Sequenced sample: peripheral blood. These receptors were taken from a man over 45 with acute or convalescent COVID-19.

V and J are TRBV3-1 (or the pseudogene TRBV3-2) and TRBJ2-1, with 10 bases identical to TRBD2. This CDR3 spans 17 amino acids. Germline trimming cut 2 bases from V and 6 bases from J; bases unmatched to any gene: 10. From germline, CDR1 is LGHDT and CDR2 YNNKEL (reference sequence). CDR3 DNA sequence: TGTGCCAGCAGCCAATTCTCCCCCAGCGGGAGGGCCAATGAGCAGTTCTTC. Its protein is CASSQFSPSGRANEQFF.

This clone was recorded once. Additional DNA sequences in this sample encode the identical CDR3. The V call is TRBV5-5, the J call TRBJ1-1; a weak D match, TRBD1 (6 bases). The ends were cut back, 3 bases at V and 2 bases at J, with 8 bases in the middle. The CDR3 is 13 residues long. Germline lookup yields CDR1 SGHKS and CDR2 YYEKEE (reference sequence). The CDR3 sequence is CASSWGQNTEAFF. Written as DNA, the CDR3 is TGTGCCAGCAGCTGGGGACAAAACACTGAAGCTTTCTTT.

The gene calls are TRBV18 and TRBJ1-2, with 9 bases matching TRBD1. The V gene's germline CDR1 is KGHSH and CDR2 LQKENI. CDR3 size: 15 residues. V shed 3 bases and J 5 bases; nucleotides not matched to a gene: 7. The CDR3 sequence: CASSPPDRGFYGYTF. The DNA for the CDR3 is TGTGCCAGCTCACCCCCGGACAGGGGATTTTATGGCTACACCTTC.

CDR3 DNA sequence: TGCAGCGTTGAAGATCTGTTAACAGCAATGAACACTGAAGCTTTCTTT. Translated, it gives CSVEDLLTAMNTEAFF. V is TRBV29-1 and J is TRBJ1-1; D gene ambiguous. V shed 0 bases and J shed 0 bases, with 14 bases lying between them. The germline gives CDR1 SQVTM, CDR2 ANQGSEA. The CDR3 is 16 residues long.

J is TRBJ2-2 and V is TRBV5-1; 12 nucleotides line up with TRBD2. Germline V gene sequence: CDR1 SGHRS, CDR2 YFSETQ. V dropped 6 bases and J dropped 4; count of bases not matched to a gene: 10. The CDR3 runs to 17 residues. CDR3 amino acids: CASKRTSGKGGTGELFF. CDR3 in DNA: TGCGCCAGCAAGAGGACTAGCGGGAAGGGCGGCACCGGGGAGCTGTTTTTT.

The chain is built from TRBV6-6 and TRBJ2-2, with a tentative D call TRBD2 (6 bases). The CDR3 runs to 15 residues. V lost 0 bases, J lost 6 bases, and 11 bases lay in between. Germline-derived CDR1 and CDR2 are MNHNY and SVGAGI (reference sequence). The CDR3 here is CASSYSGGGSGELFF. The CDR3 DNA follows: TGTGCCAGCAGTTACTCGGGGGGTGGGTCCGGGGAGCTGTTTTTT.

V and J are TRBV4-3 and TRBJ2-2; 11 bases are a match to TRBD2. Germline values: CDR1 LGHNA, CDR2 YSLEER. Unmatched junction bases numbered 10, after V lost 0 bases and J lost 4 bases. The CDR3 covers 19 residues. The CDR3 loop is CASSQDRVLLAGGTGELFF. The CDR3 nucleotides read TGCGCCAGCAGCCAAGATCGGGTTCTGCTAGCGGGAGGCACCGGGGAGCTGTTTTTT.

The chain employs TRBV6-5 and TRBJ2-2; maybe TRBD2 (6 bases). V dropped 7 bases and J dropped 4 bases, with 16 bases sitting between them. Germline V lookup: CDR1 MNHEY, CDR2 SVGAGI. There are 15 residues in the CDR3. CDR3 DNA sequence: TGTGCCAGCAAGACACCGGGACTGAGCACCGGGGAGCTGTTTTTT. Translating it yields CASKTPGLSTGELFF.

On this clone itself: The identical CDR3 is also encoded by other nucleotide sequences in the sample. The rearrangement uses TRBV5-4 and TRBJ1-2, with a possible D match to TRBD1 (6 bases). Looked up from germline, CDR1 is SGHNT and CDR2 is YYREEE (reference sequence). V lost 0 bases and J 4 bases, leaving 10 bases between the germline ends. This CDR3 is 14 amino acids long. CDR3: CASSLDRVGYGYTF. The DNA of the CDR3 is TGTGCCAGCAGCTTGGACAGGGTAGGCTATGGCTACACCTTC.

This sequence joins TRBV18 and TRBJ2-1, with TRBD2 identical over 7 bases. V gave up 0 bases and J gave up 8 bases; unmatched junction bases: 13. The CDR3 sequence is 17 residues long. The germline CDR1 and CDR2 sequences are KGHSH and LQKENI. The CDR3 loop reads CASSPPVTGGLNHEQFF. The CDR3 DNA follows: TGTGCCAGCTCACCACCGGTAACGGGAGGTCTGAATCATGAGCAGTTCTTC.

V and J are TRBV24-1 and TRBJ2-3; 7 nucleotides agree with TRBD1. There are 14 residues in the CDR3. The V gene's germline CDR1 is KGHDR and CDR2 SFDVKD. The ends lost 0 bases at V and 7 bases at J; junction bases unmatched: 3. CDR3 residues: CATSDLRRGYTQYF. The CDR3 DNA follows: TGTGCCACCAGTGATTTGCGCAGGGGGTATACGCAGTATTTT.

The V call is TRBV19, the J call TRBJ2-3; D call uncertain. Trimming took 6 bases from V and 2 from J, leaving 3 bases between them. From germline, CDR1 is LNHDA and CDR2 SQIVND (reference sequence). The CDR3 contains 11 residues. CDR3 loop: CASSFTDTQYF. Written as DNA, the CDR3 is TGTGCCAGTAGCTTCACAGATACGCAGTATTTT.

The chain links TRBV9 to TRBJ2-1, with 7 bases that match TRBD1. The CDR3 consists of 14 residues. Germline CDR1 and CDR2: SGDLS and YYNGEE. Trimming at V came to 4 bases and at J to 5 bases, leaving 6 bases not matched to a gene. The CDR3 here is CASSRQGSNNEQFF. The CDR3 DNA is TGTGCCAGCAGCAGACAGGGTTCCAACAATGAGCAGTTCTTC.

This chain links TRBV7-9 with TRBJ2-3, with 11 bases aligning to TRBD2. Per the germline V gene, CDR1 is SEHNR and CDR2 is FQNEAQ (reference sequence). CDR3 size: 16 residues. V was pared by 3 bases and J by 0 bases, with 2 bases of the junction left unmatched. The CDR3 DNA follows: TGTGCCAGCAGCTTGGGACTAGCGGCTAGCACAGATACGCAGTATTTT. The encoded protein is CASSLGLAASTDTQYF. Based on the CDR3 plus reference TRBV7-9 and TRBJ2-3, the full variable domain is DTGVSQNPRHKITKRGQNVTFRCDPISEHNRLYWYRQTLGQGPEFLTYFQNEAQLEKSRLLSDRFSAERPKGSFSTLEIQRTEQGDSAMYLCASSLGLAASTDTQYFGPGTRLTVL.

V and J are TRBV6-6 and TRBJ1-5; D possibly corresponds to TRBD1 (5 bases). The CDR3 contains 13 residues. In germline, CDR1 is MNHNY, CDR2 SVGAGI (reference sequence). Between the trimmed V and J ends, which lost 10 bases and 4 bases, there was a span of 14 bases. CDR3 amino acids: CAISPGVNQPQHF. In nucleotides, the CDR3 is TGTGCCATCTCACCGGGGGTAAATCAGCCCCAGCATTTT.

The chain employs TRBV5-1 and TRBJ1-2, with TRBD1 as a possible D gene (5 bases). The CDR3 spans 12 residues. V was clipped by 3 bases and J by 6 bases, with 9 bases between them. Germline lookup yields CDR1 SGHRS and CDR2 YFSETQ. The CDR3, as DNA: TGCGCCAGCAGCTCGGGAGGGGATGGCTACACCTTC. Translated: CASSSGGDGYTF.

V is TRBV3-1 (or the pseudogene TRBV3-2) and J is TRBJ2-3; possible D gene TRBD2, 5 bases. The V gene lost 3 bases and the J gene lost 11 bases, with 15 bases spanning the gap. This CDR3 contains 13 residues. The germline gives CDR1 LGHDT, CDR2 YNNKEL (reference sequence). CDR3 region: CASSQADYNRQYF. CDR3 DNA: TGTGCCAGCAGCCAGGCCGACTATAACCGGCAGTATTTT.

V gene TRBV5-1 combines with J gene TRBJ1-3; possibly TRBD1 for D (5 bases). The CDR3 contains 14 residues. Germline V gene data show CDR1 as SGHRS and CDR2 as YFSETQ. Trimming removed 6 bases from V and 0 bases from J, with 10 bases in between. CDR3 in amino acids: CASKTAYSGNTIYF. As DNA, the CDR3 is TGCGCCAGCAAGACAGCATACTCTGGAAACACCATATATTTT.

The genes are TRBV5-1 and TRBJ1-1, with D maybe TRBD1 (5 bases). The V end was cut by 1 base, the J end by 4 bases, with 11 bases between. The CDR3 sequence is 14 residues long. In germline, CDR1 is SGHRS, CDR2 YFSETQ. The CDR3 here is CASSLPQGPTEAFF. CDR3 DNA: TGCGCCAGCAGCTTGCCCCAGGGTCCCACTGAAGCTTTCTTT.

The V call is TRBV19, the J call TRBJ2-7; possible D gene TRBD1, 5 bases. The V gene's germline CDR1 is LNHDA and CDR2 SQIVND (reference sequence). This CDR3 is built from 13 residues. V was clipped by 3 bases and J by 7 bases, with 13 bases between them. The DNA of the CDR3 is TGTGCCAGTAGTATCCCCTTTTCAGGGGAGCAGTACTTC. Translating gives CASSIPFSGEQYF.

V gene TRBV27 combines with J gene TRBJ1-6, with D tentatively TRBD1 (5 bases). The CDR3 length is 14 residues. Per germline, CDR1 MNHEY and CDR2 SMNVEV (reference sequence). With 6 bases removed from V and 4 bases from J, the gap between germline ends came to 10 bases. The CDR3 region has the DNA TGTGCCAGCAGCTATCAGGGTTATAATTCACCCCTCCACTTT. Protein product: CASSYQGYNSPLHF.

This clone was counted only a few times. The chain links TRBV18 to TRBJ2-7; 13 bases are a match to TRBD2. The CDR3 sequence is 17 residues long. Germline lookup yields CDR1 KGHSH and CDR2 LQKENI. V dropped 4 bases and J dropped 0; count of bases not matched to a gene: 6. In nucleotides, the CDR3 is TGTGCCAGCTCACAGGGACTAGCGGGACTACGCTCCTACGAGCAGTACTTC. As protein: CASSQGLAGLRSYEQYF.

The rearrangement links TRBV5-1 to TRBJ2-7, with TRBD2 matching over 14 bases. J gave up 6 bases and V 4 bases, and 6 bases lay outside the gene matches. CDR3 size: 15 residues. Germline CDR1 SGHRS, CDR2 YFSETQ. DNA of the CDR3: TGCGCCAGCAGCCAAGGGACTAGCGGGAGTTCCGAGCAGTACTTC. It is translated as CASSQGTSGSSEQYF.

CDR3 residues: CASSSHRGEQYF. DNA of the CDR3: TGTGCCAGCAGCTCCCACAGGGGGGAGCAGTACTTC. J is TRBJ2-7 and V is TRBV11-3; 8 bases are shared with TRBD1. The V gene end was trimmed by 4 bases and the J gene end by 7 bases; junction bases not matched to a gene: 3. The CDR3 runs 12 residues. Germline lookup yields CDR1 SGHNT and CDR2 YENEEA.

V is TRBV5-1 and J is TRBJ2-5, with 7 bases aligning to TRBD1. Looked up from germline, CDR1 is SGHRS and CDR2 is YFSETQ. V shed 3 bases and J 3 bases; nucleotides not matched to a gene: 8. The length of the CDR3 is 15 residues. CDR3 sequence (DNA): TGCGCCAGCAGCTCCTCCGGGACAGCAAAAGAGACCCAGTACTTC. Residues: CASSSSGTAKETQYF.